A single sample is the source of the 30 T cell receptor beta chains below, sequenced in a study of T cells in Graves' hyperthyroidism and ophthalmopathy. Amplified TCR beta CDR3 regions came from RNA transcripts. HTBI primers were employed in a first-round RT-PCR of the TCR CDR3. TCRdb passed the multiplex PCR reads through MiXCR, listing each CDR3 protein once. The top ten clones hold around 7% of a sample with 640,000 or so distinct CDR3 sequences, 14% of them seen once. Specimen: blood. Every receptor here comes from a woman aged 18-30 years with Graves' ophthalmopathy.

This sequence joins TRBV28 and TRBJ1-2; maybe TRBD1 (6 bases). The germline V and J ends were trimmed by 7 bases and 1 base, with 16 bases remaining between them. CDR1 is MDHEN and CDR2 is SYDVKM in the germline V gene. CDR3 length equals 15 residues. DNA of the CDR3: TGTGCCAGCACCCCGGTTGTAGGGGGTAACTATGGCTACACCTTC. This sequence encodes CASTPVVGGNYGYTF.

This clonotype occurred many times. This chain connects TRBV6-1 to TRBJ2-7; 9 bases are shared with TRBD1. CDR3 length: 15 residues. V shed 5 bases, J shed 5 bases, and the junction held 10 bases outside the gene matches. Germline V gene sequence: CDR1 MNHNS, CDR2 SASEGT. CDR3 in amino acids: CASSRAGTGFNEQYF. In nucleotides, the CDR3 is TGTGCCAGCAGTCGGGCCGGGACAGGGTTCAACGAGCAGTACTTC.

The rearrangement joins TRBV7-8 to TRBJ2-4, with 11 positions matching TRBD1. The trim removed 5 bases at V and 0 bases at J, leaving 9 bases unmatched. This CDR3 has 18 residues. The germline CDR1 and CDR2 sequences are SGHVS and FQNEAQ. In nucleotides, the CDR3 is TGTGCCAGCAGCCCGGGACAGGGGGTGCCTCTAGCCAAAAACATTCAGTACTTC. Its protein is CASSPGQGVPLAKNIQYF.

The chain joins TRBV12-3 or TRBV12-4 to TRBJ1-5, with a weak D call TRBD1 (5 bases). V lost 6 bases, J lost 2 bases, and 17 bases lay in between. The CDR3 loop spans 16 amino acids. The CDR3 protein is CASSPRREGGNQPQHF. The CDR3 DNA follows: TGTGCCAGCAGCCCCCGCAGGGAAGGGGGCAATCAGCCCCAGCATTTT.

This clonotype has a count of ten or more. This chain joins TRBV20-1 and TRBJ2-3, with 10 bases that match TRBD2. Looked up from germline, CDR1 is DFQATT and CDR2 is SNEGSKA (reference sequence). J lost 6 bases, V lost 2 bases, and 14 bases had no gene match. CDR3 length: 17 residues. CDR3 amino acids: CSARSPGASGSFDTQYF. The CDR3 bases are TGCAGTGCTAGATCCCCTGGAGCTAGCGGGAGTTTTGATACGCAGTATTTT.

This clonotype was found a few times. The chain has TRBV29-1 and TRBJ2-3; 9 bases fit TRBD2. The CDR3 contains 13 residues. With 7 bases clipped from V and 2 bases from J, the junction kept 4 bases outside the gene matches. Per germline, CDR1 SQVTM and CDR2 ANQGSEA. The CDR3 reads CSGSGRLTDTQYF. DNA for the CDR3: TGCAGCGGTAGCGGGAGACTCACAGATACGCAGTATTTT.

The chain combines TRBV20-1 with TRBJ2-3, with TRBD2 matching over 9 bases. Germline V lookup: CDR1 DFQATT, CDR2 SNEGSKA (reference sequence). With V trimmed by 6 bases and J by 4 bases, 23 bases remained unmatched. This CDR3 spans 19 amino acids. CDR3 region: CSADLGGHLAGRNPDTQYF. The CDR3 coding sequence is TGCAGTGCCGACCTCGGGGGCCACCTAGCGGGAAGGAATCCAGATACGCAGTATTTT.

This clonotype was seen ten or more times. The J gene is TRBJ1-5, the V gene TRBV5-1, with 9 nucleotides matching TRBD1. CDR1 is SGHRS, CDR2 YFSETQ, per germline. The ends lost 4 bases at V and 4 bases at J; junction bases unmatched: 6. The CDR3 is 15 residues long. DNA of the CDR3: TGCGCCAGCAGCGCCGGGACAGGGCAGAATCAGCCCCAGCATTTT. Its translation: CASSAGTGQNQPQHF.

The chain couples TRBV14 to TRBJ1-1; D gene unclear. Trimming pared 4 bases from V and 5 bases from J, leaving 14 bases between. This CDR3 is built from 14 residues. Germline V gene data show CDR1 as SGHDN and CDR2 as FVKESK. CDR3: CASSLIRDHTEAFF. As DNA, the CDR3 is TGTGCCAGCAGCCTCATAAGGGATCATACTGAAGCTTTCTTT.

This clonotype has at least ten counts. V and J are TRBV6-1 and TRBJ1-2; 9 positions agree with TRBD1. The CDR3 extends over 15 amino acids. Germline CDR1 and CDR2: MNHNS and SASEGT. V lost 5 bases and J lost 1; bases outside the gene matches: 5. CDR3 nucleotides: TGTGCCAGCAGTTTGGGGACAGGGTTTAACTATGGCTACACCTTC. Its protein product is CASSLGTGFNYGYTF.

The chain is built from TRBV6-2 or TRBV6-3 and TRBJ2-7; 10 positions agree with TRBD2. Germline-derived CDR1 and CDR2 are MNHEY and SVGEGT. The CDR3 is made up of 16 amino acids. Germline trimming cut 9 bases from V and 6 bases from J; bases unmatched to any gene: 17. CDR3 coding DNA: TGTGCCAGTAGTAGAGATGCCGGGGGACTAGCGCCCGAGCAGTACTTC. Its translation is CASSRDAGGLAPEQYF.

This clonotype has just a few counts. V usage is TRBV30 and J usage is TRBJ1-2, with D perhaps TRBD1 (5 bases). The length of the CDR3 is 12 residues. Germline assignment: CDR1 GTSNPN and CDR2 SVGIG (reference sequence). Trimming pared 4 bases from V and 6 bases from J, leaving 12 bases between. Here the CDR3 reads CAWTRGRDGYTF. CDR3 DNA sequence: TGTGCCTGGACTAGGGGCAGGGATGGCTACACCTTC.

V and J are TRBV27 and TRBJ1-1, with a weak D call TRBD1 (5 bases). Germline V CDR1 and CDR2: MNHEY, SMNVEV (reference sequence). Trimming removed 3 bases from V and 5 bases from J, with 19 bases in between. CDR3 length: 16 amino acids. CDR3 DNA sequence: TGTGCCAGCAGTTTTGACAGAGCCCCGTCTGGGACTGAAGCTTTCTTT. Translating gives CASSFDRAPSGTEAFF.

Regarding this clonotype: This may be a read error, as it is one base from a much larger clone. V and J are TRBV12-3 or TRBV12-4 and TRBJ2-2; D remains ambiguous. The CDR3 consists of 13 residues. V lost 7 bases, J lost 8 bases, and 14 bases lay in between. DNA of the CDR3: TGTGCCAGCAATTCTCAGGCCCTGGGGGAGCTGTTTTTT. It is translated as CASNSQALGELFF.

This clonotype was detected only a few times. J is TRBJ1-1 and V is TRBV25-1; D is perhaps TRBD1 (6 bases). Trimming left V 5 bases short and J 6 bases short, with 16 bases between. The CDR3 is made up of 14 amino acids. Germline V gene data show CDR1 as MGHDK and CDR2 as SYGVNS. CDR3 nucleotide sequence: TGTGCCAGCAGTACCACAGGGTGGAGCGCTGAAGCTTTCTTT. Its translation: CASSTTGWSAEAFF.

CDR3 in amino acids: CASSQRYSGNTIYF. The DNA of the CDR3 is TGTGCCAGCAGCCAACGGTATTCCGGAAACACCATATATTTT. The chain couples TRBV14 to TRBJ1-3; D is ambiguous. Germline V gene lookup returns CDR1 SGHDN and CDR2 FVKESK. Trimming cost V 2 bases and J 4 bases, with 9 bases left between them. This CDR3 comprises 14 residues.

This clonotype was counted ten times or more. The rearrangement links TRBV28 to TRBJ2-4; tentative D call: TRBD2 (6 bases). The CDR3 has 11 residues. CDR1 and CDR2 (germline): MDHEN, SYDVKM. V dropped 10 bases and J dropped 7 bases, with 11 bases sitting between them. CDR3 sequence: CATHRGNIQYF. In nucleotides, the CDR3 is TGTGCCACCCACCGGGGGAACATTCAGTACTTC.

This clonotype has ten or more counts. The V call is TRBV2, the J call TRBJ2-7; no clear D gene. The V end lost 1 base, the J end lost 3 bases, and 7 bases lay between the germline ends. CDR3 length: 13 amino acids. Germline CDR1 SNHLY, CDR2 FYNNEI. The CDR3 reads CASSEGLDYEQYF. DNA of the CDR3: TGTGCCAGCAGTGAAGGGTTAGACTACGAGCAGTACTTC.

Remarks on this clonotype: Being one base from a much bigger clone, this may be a read error. The rearrangement uses TRBV11-2 and TRBJ2-1; 7 nucleotides align to TRBD2. CDR1 and CDR2 (germline): SGHAT, FQNNGV. The V segment lost 8 bases and the J segment 0 bases; nucleotides outside the gene matches: 10. The CDR3 is made up of 16 amino acids. The chain's CDR3 is CASPSLWEGSYNEQFF. CDR3 in DNA: TGTGCCAGCCCCTCTCTCTGGGAGGGCTCCTACAATGAGCAGTTCTTC.

The V gene is TRBV7-9, the J gene TRBJ1-4, with D possibly matching TRBD1 (5 bases). V gave up 2 bases and J gave up 4 bases, with 8 bases separating them. Germline V gene data show CDR1 as SEHNR and CDR2 as FQNEAQ (reference sequence). This CDR3 region has 14 residues. As DNA, the CDR3 is TGTGCCAGCAGCTTACGGGGGTTTAATGAAAAACTGTTTTTT. It encodes CASSLRGFNEKLFF.

This clonotype occurred many times. The rearrangement uses TRBV20-1 and TRBJ2-1; D is undetermined. In germline, CDR1 is DFQATT, CDR2 SNEGSKA (reference sequence). Deletions cut 2 bases from V and 4 bases from J, with 15 bases between. CDR3 length: 15 residues. Here the CDR3 DNA reads TGCAGTGCTAGAAGTGGGCGGAGACTGTACAATGAGCAGTTCTTC. Translated, it gives CSARSGRRLYNEQFF.

The chain carries TRBV20-1 and TRBJ1-2, with 8 bases that match TRBD1. Trimming at V came to 5 bases and at J to 0 bases, leaving 5 bases not matched to a gene. The CDR3 contains 14 residues. CDR1 DFQATT and CDR2 SNEGSKA come from the germline V gene (reference sequence). CDR3: CSARGQGPNYGYTF. The CDR3 coding sequence is TGCAGTGCTCGTGGACAGGGCCCTAACTATGGCTACACCTTC.

This clonotype has a count of ten or more. This sequence joins TRBV12-3 or TRBV12-4 and TRBJ2-1; 9 bases agree with TRBD2. The CDR3 is made up of 19 amino acids. J was trimmed by 0 bases and V by 3 bases; bases with no gene match: 12. CDR3 sequence (DNA): TGTGCCAGCAGTTTTGGTTTTAGCGGGAGAGGGAGCTCCTACAATGAGCAGTTCTTC. It translates to CASSFGFSGRGSSYNEQFF.

This clonotype was counted many times. The chain employs TRBV6-5 and TRBJ1-1; no reliable D call. V lost 2 bases and J 1 base, leaving 8 bases between the germline ends. CDR1 and CDR2 from the germline V gene are MNHEY and SVGAGI. This CDR3 has 14 residues. In nucleotides, the CDR3 is TGTGCCAGCAGTTACCATAGACAGAACACTGAAGCTTTCTTT. It translates to CASSYHRQNTEAFF.

This clonotype has at least ten counts. CDR3 DNA sequence: TGTGCCAGCAGTGAGGCCACTAGCGGGTCCTACGAGCAGTACTTC. This codes for CASSEATSGSYEQYF. The chain employs TRBV25-1 and TRBJ2-7; 9 bases agree with TRBD2. The CDR3 is 15 residues long. V dropped 3 bases and J dropped 1; count of bases not matched to a gene: 4. The germline V gene has CDR1 MGHDK and CDR2 SYGVNS.

This clonotype was detected many times. The chain carries TRBV20-1 and TRBJ2-1; 10 bases align to TRBD2. The CDR3 extends over 16 amino acids. In germline, CDR1 is DFQATT, CDR2 SNEGSKA (reference sequence). V gave up 3 bases and J gave up 5 bases; unmatched junction bases: 10. As DNA, the CDR3 is TGCAGTGCTAGGGACCAACCGGGACTAGCGAACAATGAGCAGTTCTTC. Its protein product is CSARDQPGLANNEQFF.

J is TRBJ2-2 and V is TRBV9; the D gene is possibly TRBD2 (5 bases). Deletions cut 0 bases from V and 6 bases from J, with 6 bases between. The CDR3 runs 13 residues. From germline, CDR1 is SGDLS and CDR2 YYNGEE. The chain's CDR3 is CASSVGEPGELFF. The CDR3 DNA sequence: TGTGCCAGCAGCGTAGGGGAGCCCGGGGAGCTGTTTTTT.

V and J are TRBV14 and TRBJ2-5; D is unclear. The germline gives CDR1 SGHDN, CDR2 FVKESK. The CDR3 runs to 11 residues. Trimming removed 3 bases from V and 5 bases from J, with 4 bases in between. The CDR3 bases are TGTGCCAGCAGCCACGTGGAGACCCAGTACTTC. As protein: CASSHVETQYF.

This clonotype was detected many times. V usage is TRBV7-6 and J usage is TRBJ2-1; unclear D gene. Between the trimmed V and J ends, which lost 0 bases and 3 bases, there was a span of 6 bases. The CDR3 has 14 residues. Germline CDR1 SGHVS, CDR2 FNYEAQ. Here the CDR3 DNA reads TGTGCCAGCAGCTTAGCGTCCCACTACAATGAGCAGTTCTTC. This encodes CASSLASHYNEQFF.

The genes are TRBV20-1 and TRBJ2-3, with D possibly TRBD2 on 6 matching bases. The germline gives CDR1 DFQATT, CDR2 SNEGSKA (reference sequence). Trimming pared 3 bases from V and 4 bases from J, leaving 11 bases between. The CDR3 has 13 residues. The CDR3 DNA sequence: TGCAGTGCTAGTTTTCCGGGAGCAGATACGCAGTATTTT. Translation: CSASFPGADTQYF.